The source of this T cell receptor (beta chain) is a study of cytomegalovirus exposure and HLA in healthy donors (dated by TCRdb to the late 2010s). With respect to the entire study: According to an earlier analysis of a few hundred of the donors, about 179 million T cells yielded 90 million to 130 million unique TCR beta sequences and about 300 Gb of sequence data. HLA typing included class I and class II loci at four-digit resolution. Of the roughly 400 genotyped donors, over 65% fell in the genetic ancestry cluster associated with self-reported Caucasian donors. Rather than drawing on any new phenotypic data, the later analysis identified candidate immune exposures from TCR beta sequences and the way those sequences occurred across donors. Typing coverage varied by locus: 629-630 donors for A, B, C, DRB1 and DQB1; more than 500 for DQA1; more than 600 for DPA1; roughly 450 for DPB1. The aim of the study was to test whether cataloging public T cell receptors could identify signatures of past pathogen exposure. In a later analysis, previously published TCR beta repertoires from some 640 donors were re-analyzed and high-resolution HLA genotyping was added so that TCR occurrence patterns could be studied. The T cell repertoires of some 670 subjects were profiled by immunosequencing and related to cytomegalovirus serostatus. On average, around 240,000 unique TCR beta nucleotide sequences were sequenced per donor among 398 genotyped donors of the cohort, with roughly 18% of those sequences being non-productive. Alongside the repertoire data, information on donor age, sex, ethnicity and CMV serostatus was compiled. An early release covering more than 500 HLA-typed donors comprised approximately 290 gigabases of sequencing data and around 80 million unique TCR sequences. All discovery cohort repertoires had been generated using a single sequencing platform. In an earlier analysis of a few hundred of the donors, high-throughput TCR beta sequencing was used to judge whether each TCR beta V gene segment behaved as functional or pseudogenic. In addition to the first cohort of hundreds of subjects, a separate validation cohort of approximately 120 different subjects was used. To predict cytomegalovirus infection status, the study combined high-throughput TCR immunosequencing, statistical association of individual TCRs with disease status, and machine learning. Roughly 5 DR-DQ haplotypes were handled as single units for association and clustering, since linkage in the cohort was strong. A later genetic analysis took genome-wide SNP genotypes for about 55% of the 666 donors and used that subset as a discovery cohort. Beyond this particular receptor, the publication reports: Broadly in line with IMGT annotations, most TCR beta V segments showed up in productive rearrangements about 87% or about 30% of the time in an earlier analysis of approximately 640 of the donors. Across donors, most TCR sequences were observed very rarely, whereas some public TCRs were present in many individuals. At a false discovery rate of 0.05, a later analysis linked 16,000 or so TCR beta sequences to specific HLA alleles. The earlier analysis of about 600 of the donors excluded roughly 16 rarely observed V segments, including chromosome 9 orphons, because counts were too low. Presence/absence analyses assumed roughly uniform sequencing depth across donors, an assumption that may not hold. According to the authors, the approach could potentially be generalized to other disease states and immunological phenotypes. A later genetic analysis associated a missense DCLRE1C variant with V-gene and J-gene trimming of TCR beta chains, and an independent cohort replicated the association. A total of fewer than 200 TCR beta chains were listed by the study as associated with cytomegalovirus. Several of the top co-occurrence clusters appeared to be linked to parvovirus B19, influenza, CMV and Epstein-Barr virus, according to a later analysis. Because some donors lacked HLA typing at each locus, the association tests relied only on the typed subset. The sequencing pipeline was judged likely to have produced a cluster of highly shared sequence variants as a technical artifact. Only TCR beta chains were sequenced in this cohort, and the absence of alpha or paired-chain data limited detectable features. A later genetic analysis reported fewer N-insertions in productive TCRs among donors in an Asian-associated ancestry cluster than the roughly 700-donor mean. CMV serostatus was the only immune exposure information available for the cohort. A further reported finding was that TCR beta sequences accurately predicted the HLA-A and HLA-B alleles for most subjects in the first cohort. Assigning TCR associations to individual alleles was difficult when HLA alleles, especially DR and DQ, strongly co-occurred. Most CMV-associated TCR beta chains appeared to be HLA-restricted in a later analysis, and the HLA associations seemed to be driven largely by CMV exposure. Linkage disequilibrium might explain the correlated functional status among segregating V segments, but an unknown experimental factor could not be ruled out. In both the original and validation cohorts, the classifier was reported to diagnose cytomegalovirus status with high specificity and sensitivity. A few of the identified cytomegalovirus-associated TCR beta chains were confirmed in vitro to be specific for cytomegalovirus antigens. In a later analysis, HLA-associated TCR beta chains were found to be more clonally expanded and to have lower generation probabilities than equally common non-associated chains. In a later analysis, TCR association rates were found to vary across HLA loci, with the most associated TCRs seen for DRB1 alleles and the fewest for HLA-C alleles. Because the 87-base-pair reads could not distinguish some IMGT-functional V segments, including TRBV6-2 and TRBV6-3, those segments were excluded.

In total, about 650 healthy bone marrow donors made up the cohort. At the time of sampling, every cohort member was nominally healthy, though immune exposures that went unrecorded were likely present. The donor tested CMV seropositive and was one of the 289 seropositive cohort members. Every donor gave a peripheral blood sample, and the peripheral blood mononuclear cells from that sample were used for TCR beta sequencing. Genomic DNA was extracted from the blood cell samples with the Qiagen DNeasy Blood Extraction Kit. This clone was recorded a few times. There is no known antigen for this receptor. Per-base quality was not reported, and no clone a single base away is much larger than it. The junction carries 13 bases between V and J, which are trimmed by 10 bases and 3 bases respectively. The CDR3 measures 14 amino acids from cysteine to phenylalanine. Here the CDR3 DNA is all that survives: 42 bases in frame from base 1. As encoded in the germline V gene (reference sequence), CDR1 is LNHDA while CDR2 is SQIVND.

The library was obtained by the immunoSEQ multiplex PCR assay. For the multiplex PCR, a mixture combining 60 forward primers for TCR Vbeta segments and 13 reverse primers for TCR Jbeta segments was used. The CDR3 region of rearranged TCR beta genes was amplified from genomic DNA by a multiplex PCR assay. On the Illumina HiSeq System, the amplified TCR beta libraries were sequenced as 87-base-pair reads. The original pipeline was this. A later analysis tallied 80 million to 95 million unique TCR beta chains across the 666 repertoires, and roughly 11 million of those chains were shared by two or more donors. A nearest-neighbor algorithm error-corrected the raw reads and collapsed the reads into unique sequences, merging closely related sequences to remove PCR and sequencing errors. V, D and J gene segments were assigned by aligning CDR3 sequences to IMGT reference sequences. For a sequence to be retained, at least a six-nucleotide match to both a V gene segment and a J gene segment was required. A rearrangement counted as productive if the CDR3 had no stop codons and remained in frame with V and J, and every other rearrangement counted as non-productive. CDR3 was defined according to IMGT convention as the region running from the second conserved V-encoded cysteine to the conserved J-encoded phenylalanine. The earlier analysis of approximately 500 of the donors excluded sequences that lacked an unambiguous match to a single V gene segment. In an earlier analysis of roughly 500 of the donors, V segments were called functional above 56.7% productive rearrangements and were called segregating when the between-donor standard deviation exceeded 5%. A statistical classification framework was developed to diagnose cytomegalovirus status using the catalog of TCR beta chain sequences. In a later analysis, V and J genes were assigned by comparing TCR nucleotide sequences against IMGT/GENE-DB human TR gene sequences. In a later analysis, CDR3 sequences and most-parsimonious VDJ recombination scenarios were assigned using the TCRdist pipeline. In a later analysis, every TCR beta chain was defined by the combination of its CDR3 amino acid sequence and its V-gene family, and reads without a unique V-gene family were dropped. A later analysis removed nearly 600 highly shared, low-generation-probability nucleotide sequences to deal with suspected cross-contamination and a sequencing artifact. For each public chain, a later analysis derived a clonal expansion index from normalized ranks of inferred template counts within each repertoire. In a later analysis, generation probabilities were computed using a VDJ recombination model fitted to out-of-frame rearrangements, and the results were checked against IGoR. In a later analysis, TCR-TCR, TCR-HLA and TCR-CMV co-occurrence was scored with hypergeometric tests, and a repertoire-size bias correction was applied to TCR pairs. In a later analysis, false discovery rates were estimated by permuting HLA or CMV assignments 20 times. A later analysis grouped co-occurring TCRs with DBSCAN, adding TCRdist sequence similarity when clustering within HLA-allele-positive subsets. Co-occurrence clustering excluded repertoires with fewer than 30,000 or more than 120,000 public chains, plus five with anomalous nucleotide sharing. TCRdb obtained this table from immuneACCESS and retained in-frame rearrangements with V and J assigned. These tables miss some clones; where compared with another copy, unresolved V genes account for less than half of the shortfall, and the remainder is unexplained. V, J and clone size were drawn from that table, and D and trimming were deduced from the DNA. This sample has 170,000 or so clones in its table, and less than 90% of those were observed once. Approximately 6.8% of the sample is held by the ten biggest clonotypes.

The source is a male donor in good health and CMV-seropositive. The rearranged segments are TRBV19 and TRBJ1-6; 5 matching bases give a weak D call of TRBD1. Sequenced: PBMCs. The CDR3 protein is CANRGARYNSPLHF. The DNA sequence reads TGTGCCAACCGCGGGGCCCGCTATAATTCACCCCTCCACTTT.